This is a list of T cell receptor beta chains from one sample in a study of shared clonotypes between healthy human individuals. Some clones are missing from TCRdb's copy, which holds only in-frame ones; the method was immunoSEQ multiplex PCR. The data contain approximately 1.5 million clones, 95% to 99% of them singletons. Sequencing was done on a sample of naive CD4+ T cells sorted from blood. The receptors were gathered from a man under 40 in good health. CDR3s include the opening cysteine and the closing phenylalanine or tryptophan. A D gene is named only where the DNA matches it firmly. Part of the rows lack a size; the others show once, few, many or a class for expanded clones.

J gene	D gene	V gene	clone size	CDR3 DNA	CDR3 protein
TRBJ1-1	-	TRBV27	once	TGTGCCAGCAGCAGGACACCGGTTGCTGAAGCTTTCTTT	CASSRTPVAEAFF
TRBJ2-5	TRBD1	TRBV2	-	TGTGCCAGCAGAAGAACCGGGACAGGGGGAGAGACCCAGTACTTC	CASRRTGTGGETQYF
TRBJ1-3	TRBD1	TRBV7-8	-	TGTGCCAGCAGCTTAAGGGTACAGGGGGCGAACCCCAGCACCATATATTTT	CASSLRVQGANPSTIYF
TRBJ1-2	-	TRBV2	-	TGTGCCAGCAGTGAACGACAGCCCTATGGCTACACCTTC	CASSERQPYGYTF
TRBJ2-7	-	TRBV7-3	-	TGTGCCAGCAGCTTAACGTGGCGGTTATCCTACGAGCAGTACTTC	CASSLTWRLSYEQYF
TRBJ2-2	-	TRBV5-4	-	TGTGCCAGCAGCTTGGGCCAGGGGAACACCGGGGAGCTGTTTTTT	CASSLGQGNTGELFF
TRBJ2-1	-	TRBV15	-	TGTGCCACCAACCTAAAAAGCTCCTACAATGAGCAGTTCTTC	CATNLKSSYNEQFF
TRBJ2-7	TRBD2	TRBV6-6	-	TGTGCCAGCAGGTCTAGCGGCTCCTACGAGCAGTACTTC	CASRSSGSYEQYF
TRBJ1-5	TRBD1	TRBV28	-	TGTGCCAGCAGTCCACCGACAGGGGGCGGACAGCCCCAGCATTTT	CASSPPTGGGQPQHF
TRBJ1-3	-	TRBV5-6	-	TGTGCCAGCAGCTTGACAGGAGACTCTGGAAACACCATATATTTT	CASSLTGDSGNTIYF